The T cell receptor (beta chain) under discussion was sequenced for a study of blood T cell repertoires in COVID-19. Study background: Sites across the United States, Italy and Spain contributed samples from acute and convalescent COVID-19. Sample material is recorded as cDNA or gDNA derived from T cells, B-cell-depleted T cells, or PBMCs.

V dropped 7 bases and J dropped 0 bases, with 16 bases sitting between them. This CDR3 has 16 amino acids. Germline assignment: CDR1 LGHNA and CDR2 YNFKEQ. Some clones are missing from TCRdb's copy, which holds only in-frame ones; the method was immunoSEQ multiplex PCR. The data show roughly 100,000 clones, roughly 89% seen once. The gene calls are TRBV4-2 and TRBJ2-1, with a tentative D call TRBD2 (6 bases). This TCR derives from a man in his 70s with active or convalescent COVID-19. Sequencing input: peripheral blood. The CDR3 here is CASTLLGGSSYNEQFF. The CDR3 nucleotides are TGTGCCAGCACCCTGCTGGGAGGCAGCTCCTACAATGAGCAGTTCTTC.